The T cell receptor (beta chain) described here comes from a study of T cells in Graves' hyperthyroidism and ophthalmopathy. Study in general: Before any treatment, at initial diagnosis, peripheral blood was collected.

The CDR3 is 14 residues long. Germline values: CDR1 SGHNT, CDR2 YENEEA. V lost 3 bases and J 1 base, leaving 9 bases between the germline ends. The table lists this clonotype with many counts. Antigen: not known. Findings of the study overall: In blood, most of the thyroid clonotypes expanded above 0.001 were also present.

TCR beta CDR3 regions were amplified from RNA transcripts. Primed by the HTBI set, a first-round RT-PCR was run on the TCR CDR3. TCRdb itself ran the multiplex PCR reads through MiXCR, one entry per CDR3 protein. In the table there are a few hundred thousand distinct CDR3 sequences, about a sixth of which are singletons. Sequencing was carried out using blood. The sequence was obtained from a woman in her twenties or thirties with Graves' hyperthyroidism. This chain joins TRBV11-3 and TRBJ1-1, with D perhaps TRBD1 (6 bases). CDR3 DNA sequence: TGTGCCAGCAGCTTTCAGGGGACGAACACTGAAGCTTTCTTT. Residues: CASSFQGTNTEAFF.